The clone carrying this T cell receptor beta chain was detected only once. This entry is derived from a study of blood T cell repertoires in COVID-19. Study-wide background: The study drew acute and convalescent COVID-19 samples from the United States, Italy and Spain. Sources were T cells, B-cell-depleted T cells, or PBMCs; the material itself was cDNA or gDNA.

As originally analysed: Counts of nucleated cells, estimated from reference gene primer amplification, were obtained. The data were produced by immunoSEQ multiplex PCR, yet TCRdb's version contains in-frame clones alone and is incomplete. V, J and clone size derive from that table, while D and trimming were established from the DNA sequence. The sample lists about 300,000 clones, roughly 90% occurring once. CDR3 length: 13 residues. Trimming took off 5 bases at V and 8 bases at J, with 15 bases between the two ends. Germline CDR1 and CDR2: MNHNY and SVGAGI (reference sequence). Sequences were obtained from peripheral blood. The receptor comes from a man aged 40-50 years with acute or convalescent COVID-19. The chain joins TRBV6-6 to TRBJ1-2; D possibly corresponds to TRBD1 (5 bases). The CDR3 DNA follows: TGTGCCAGCAGTCCCGGGACTCAGCGGGGCTACACCTTC. Amino acid sequence: CASSPGTQRGYTF.